A single sample gave rise to the 15 T cell receptor beta chains below, sequenced in a study of T-cell reconstitution after alpha-beta-depleted transplantation in children. The TCRbeta library incorporated unique molecular identifiers. TCRdb ran MiXCR on the PCR reads and lists one entry per CDR3 protein. The sample lists 200,000 to 250,000 distinct CDR3 sequences; approximately 8.4% were seen once. The material was PBMCs, mostly from graft donor cells, obtained 360 days after TCRalphabeta/CD19-depleted stem cell transplant. These receptors came from a male patient aged 2 to 10 who had a stem cell transplant for acute myeloid leukemia, so the T cells may come from the graft donor.

There are a few counts of this clonotype. The rearrangement uses TRBV10-3 and TRBJ2-7; possibly TRBD1 for D (6 bases). The germline V and J ends were trimmed by 2 bases and 3 bases, with 14 bases remaining between them. The CDR3 is made up of 15 amino acids. The germline V gene has CDR1 ENHRY and CDR2 SYGVKD. This CDR3 reads CAISEMRGRGYEQYV. The CDR3, as DNA: TGTGCCATCAGTGAGATGAGAGGCAGGGGCTACGAGCAGTACGTC.

This clonotype was picked up many times. The chain couples TRBV6-2 or TRBV6-3 to TRBJ2-7, with D possibly TRBD1 on 7 matching bases. Germline V gene lookup returns CDR1 MNHEY and CDR2 SVGEGT. V lost 2 bases and J 4 bases, leaving 12 bases between the germline ends. The CDR3 has 14 amino acids. CDR3 DNA sequence: TGTGCCAGCAGTTACCCGACAGGGAGGTACGAGCAGTACTTC. Its protein product is CASSYPTGRYEQYF.

The rearrangement links TRBV30 to TRBJ1-1; no firm D call. CDR3 size: 15 residues. Germline V gene sequence: CDR1 GTSNPN, CDR2 SVGIG (reference sequence). Trimming shortened V by 0 bases and J by 1 base, and 12 bases separated the two germline ends. The CDR3 sequence: CAWSVRTAGNTEAFF. Here the CDR3 DNA reads TGTGCCTGGAGTGTACGGACCGCCGGGAACACTGAAGCTTTCTTT.

This sequence joins TRBV5-1 and TRBJ2-4; possibly TRBD1 or TRBD2 for D (5 bases each). V lost 4 bases, J lost 6 bases, and 20 bases lay in between. Germline loops: CDR1 SGHRS, CDR2 YFSETQ. This CDR3 is 16 amino acids long. The CDR3: CASSPRGGLGVNIQYF. The CDR3 region has the DNA TGCGCCAGCAGCCCCCGTGGGGGATTGGGGGTAAACATTCAGTACTTC.

The chain has TRBV6-1 and TRBJ2-3, with D possibly TRBD1 on 6 matching bases. The CDR3 totals 14 residues. Germline V gene data show CDR1 as MNHNS and CDR2 as SASEGT. V shed 6 bases and J shed 4 bases, with 14 bases lying between them. CDR3 amino acids: CASSGPKGADTQYF. In nucleotides, the CDR3 is TGTGCCAGCAGCGGACCTAAGGGGGCAGATACGCAGTATTTT.

The chain carries TRBV6-5 and TRBJ2-7; 7 bases map to TRBD1. This CDR3 contains 16 residues. Losses at the gene ends were 3 bases for V and 0 bases for J; bases not matched to a gene: 8. Germline CDR1 MNHEY, CDR2 SVGAGI. The CDR3 DNA reads as TGTGCCAGCAGTTATTGGGCAACAGGGGTCTCCTACGAGCAGTACTTC. As protein: CASSYWATGVSYEQYF.

This clonotype has ten or more counts. The rearrangement joins TRBV12-3 or TRBV12-4 to TRBJ2-2; D remains unclear. V was shortened by 6 bases and J by 3 bases, with 5 bases between the two germline ends. The CDR3 has 12 residues. CDR3 bases: TGTGCCAGCAGCCGTTACACCGGGGAGCTGTTTTTT. Translation: CASSRYTGELFF.

V is TRBV12-3 or TRBV12-4 and J is TRBJ2-7; D is uncertain. Trimming shortened V by 3 bases and J by 3 bases, and 9 bases separated the two germline ends. This CDR3 comprises 13 residues. CDR3 protein: CASSLPGNYEQYF. The CDR3 bases are TGTGCCAGCAGTTTGCCCGGAAACTACGAGCAGTACTTC.

The V and J genes are TRBV7-6 and TRBJ2-1; 9 bases match TRBD1. V shed 5 bases and J 1 base; nucleotides not matched to a gene: 15. Looked up from germline, CDR1 is SGHVS and CDR2 is FNYEAQ. CDR3 length equals 19 residues. The CDR3 DNA is TGTGCCAGCAGCGCCCGTTATCACAGGGGGCAGGAGTCCTACAATGAGCAGTTCTTC. Translation gives CASSARYHRGQESYNEQFF.

The rearrangement joins TRBV6-2 or TRBV6-3 to TRBJ2-7; tentatively, D is TRBD2 (5 bases). The CDR3 is 13 amino acids. CDR1 MNHEY and CDR2 SVGEGT come from the germline V gene. V lost 2 bases to trimming and J lost 3 bases, with 8 bases between them. CDR3 nucleotide sequence: TGTGCCAGCAGTTACCACGGGGACTACGAGCAGTACTTC. Translating gives CASSYHGDYEQYF.

The rearrangement links TRBV5-1 to TRBJ1-4, with 7 positions matching TRBD1. J was trimmed by 1 base and V by 7 bases; bases with no gene match: 4. The germline gives CDR1 SGHRS, CDR2 YFSETQ. The CDR3 loop spans 14 amino acids. The CDR3 here is CASGRQGTNEKLFF. Here the CDR3 DNA reads TGCGCCAGCGGAAGACAGGGAACTAATGAAAAACTGTTTTTT.

The chain combines TRBV7-3 with TRBJ2-3, with D perhaps being TRBD1 or TRBD2 (5 bases each). There are 16 residues in the CDR3. V lost 1 base to trimming and J lost 4 bases, with 15 bases between them. Germline lookup yields CDR1 SGHTA and CDR2 FQGTGA. In DNA form, the CDR3 reads TGTGCCAGCAGCTTAAGTGGGGGAGAACGGTCAGATACGCAGTATTTT. Translating it yields CASSLSGGERSDTQYF.

Ten or more counts support this clonotype. The chain has TRBV29-1 and TRBJ2-1; D is tentatively TRBD1 or TRBD2 (5 bases each). V was cut by 4 bases and J by 4 bases, with 17 bases left in between. CDR1 and CDR2 (germline): SQVTM, ANQGSEA. This CDR3 region has 15 residues. As DNA, the CDR3 is TGCAGCGTTGCGGCGGCCCCGGGGCGTTACAATGAGCAGTTCTTC. It specifies CSVAAAPGRYNEQFF.

The V gene is TRBV20-1, the J gene TRBJ2-5, with TRBD2 as a possible D gene (6 bases). V was clipped by 3 bases and J by 1 base, with 15 bases between them. Germline V gene data show CDR1 as DFQATT and CDR2 as SNEGSKA (reference sequence). The CDR3 loop spans 15 amino acids. This chain's CDR3 is CSARWERASQETQYF. The CDR3 region has the DNA TGCAGTGCTAGGTGGGAGCGGGCGTCCCAAGAGACCCAGTACTTC.

This clonotype has only a few counts. The gene calls are TRBV4-1 and TRBJ2-1; tentatively, D is TRBD1 (5 bases). Germline V gene data show CDR1 as MGHRA and CDR2 as YSYEKL. CDR3 length: 14 residues. Trimming removed 0 bases from V and 13 bases from J, with 16 bases in between. The CDR3 loop reads CASSQDGAFLQQFF. DNA of the CDR3: TGCGCCAGCAGCCAAGATGGGGCCTTCTTACAACAGTTCTTC.